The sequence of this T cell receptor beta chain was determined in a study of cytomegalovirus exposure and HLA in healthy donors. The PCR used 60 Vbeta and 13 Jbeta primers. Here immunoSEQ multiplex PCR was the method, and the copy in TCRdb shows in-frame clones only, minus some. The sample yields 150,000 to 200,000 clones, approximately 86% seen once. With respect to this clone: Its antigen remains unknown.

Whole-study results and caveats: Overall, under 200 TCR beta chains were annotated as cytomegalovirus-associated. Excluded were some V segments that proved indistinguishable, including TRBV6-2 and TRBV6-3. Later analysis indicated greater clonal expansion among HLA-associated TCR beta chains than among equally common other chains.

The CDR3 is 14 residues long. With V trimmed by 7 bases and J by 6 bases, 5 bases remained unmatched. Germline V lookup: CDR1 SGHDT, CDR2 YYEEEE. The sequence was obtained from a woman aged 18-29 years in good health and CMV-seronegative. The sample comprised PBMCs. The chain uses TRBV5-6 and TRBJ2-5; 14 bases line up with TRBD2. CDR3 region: CASATSGGAKTQYF. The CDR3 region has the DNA TGTGCCAGCGCGACTAGCGGGGGGGCGAAGACCCAGTACTTC. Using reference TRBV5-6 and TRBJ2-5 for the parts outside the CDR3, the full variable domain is DAGVTQSPTHLIKTRGQQVTLRCSPKSGHDTVSWYQQALGQGPQFIFQYYEEEERQRGNFPDRFSGHQFPNYSSELNVNALLLGDSALYLCASATSGGAKTQYFGPGTRLLVL.